This TCR beta chain was identified in a study of blood T cell repertoires in COVID-19. Trimming removed 4 bases at V and 6 bases at J, with 4 bases between. The CDR3 is 11 amino acids. CDR1 ENHRY and CDR2 SYGVKD come from the germline V gene. The method was immunoSEQ multiplex PCR; TCRdb's version includes in-frame clones alone and lacks a portion of them. The table records 160,000 or so clones, more than 65% of them present only once. Sequences were obtained from PBMCs or T cells enriched from blood (not recorded which). The TCR was taken from a man aged 55 to 70 who had recovered from COVID-19. J is TRBJ2-1 and V is TRBV10-3; D not resolved. CDR3 coding DNA: TGTGCCATCAGTGTCCTCAATGAGCAGTTCTTC. Translation: CAISVLNEQFF.